This T cell receptor beta chain was observed in a study of beta chain features in type 1 diabetes. Study overall: Sorted cells numbering under 110 million were examined across all samples. Findings and caveats of the study: All four CD4+ subsets of Type 1 diabetes patients contained TCRB CDR3s that were moderately but significantly shorter.

A CD45RO/CCR7/CD25/CD127/CD95/CD27 panel sorted naive, central memory, regulatory and stem cell-like memory CD4+ cells. About this clone: The target antigen is unknown.

Trimming at V came to 0 bases and at J to 6 bases, leaving 7 bases not matched to a gene. This CDR3 is built from 15 residues. Germline assignment: CDR1 LGHNA and CDR2 YSLEER. The sequenced template was cDNA made from the entire isolated RNA. Clones were read by immunoSEQ multiplex PCR, and TCRdb kept only the in-frame ones, dropping some. The table has about 710,000 clones, roughly 13% seen once. The TCR was taken from a man younger than 30 with type 1 diabetes. The sequenced sample was naive CD4+ T cells from blood. The rearrangement uses TRBV4-3 and TRBJ2-7; 8 bases line up with TRBD1. The CDR3 here is CASSQESQGVSEQYF. The CDR3 nucleotides are TGCGCCAGCAGCCAAGAGTCACAGGGGGTGAGCGAGCAGTACTTC.